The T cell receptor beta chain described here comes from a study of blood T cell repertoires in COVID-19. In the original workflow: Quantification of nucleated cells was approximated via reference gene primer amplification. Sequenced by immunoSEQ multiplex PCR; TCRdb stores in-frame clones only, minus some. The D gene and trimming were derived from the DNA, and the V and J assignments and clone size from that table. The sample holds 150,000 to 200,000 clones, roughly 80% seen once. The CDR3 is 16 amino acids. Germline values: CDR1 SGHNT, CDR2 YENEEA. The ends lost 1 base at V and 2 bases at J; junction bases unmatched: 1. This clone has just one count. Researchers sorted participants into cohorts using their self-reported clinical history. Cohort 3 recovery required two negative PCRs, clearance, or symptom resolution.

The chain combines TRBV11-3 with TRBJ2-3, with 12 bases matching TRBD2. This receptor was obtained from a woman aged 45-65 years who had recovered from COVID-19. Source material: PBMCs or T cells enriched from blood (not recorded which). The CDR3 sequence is CASSLGTSGATDTQYF. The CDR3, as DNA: TGTGCCAGCAGCTTAGGGACTAGCGGGGCCACAGATACGCAGTATTTT.